This T cell receptor beta chain derives from a study of T cells in Graves' hyperthyroidism and ophthalmopathy. There are 14 residues in the CDR3. From germline, CDR1 is LNHDA and CDR2 SQIVND (reference sequence). V lost 1 base and J 7 bases, leaving 13 bases between the germline ends. Patients showing uncontrolled infection, other autoimmune disease, pregnancy or lactation were ineligible. Clinical symptoms, serum thyroxine and TRAb, thyroid ultrasound and orbital computed tomography were used for the diagnoses. This clonotype was found many times. Its antigen is undetermined. Study conclusions and caveats: Peripheral blood also featured most of the thyroid clonotypes expanded above 0.001.

Researchers amplified the TCR beta CDR3 regions from RNA transcripts. A set of HTBI primers served as the primers for a first-round RT-PCR of the TCR CDR3. MiXCR, applied by TCRdb to the multiplex PCR reads, yields one record per CDR3 protein. Among around 450,000 distinct CDR3 sequences listed, 15% to 17% were seen once. The sequenced sample consisted of blood. The TCR originated in a woman aged 18-35 years with Graves' hyperthyroidism. This chain links TRBV19 with TRBJ1-2; D ambiguous. CDR3 nucleotides: TGTGCCAGTAGTATAGTACTGGGATACGGTGGCTACACCTTC. Amino acid sequence: CASSIVLGYGGYTF.